A selection of T cell receptor beta chains follows, all from one sample in a study of control samples from healthy donors and cancer patients. Assay used: immunoSEQ multiplex PCR; TCRdb lists only in-frame clones, some missing. The sample yields about 120,000 clones, 88% seen once. Sequencing input: blood. Receptors originate from a man in his forties or fifties in good health. Both conserved end residues are part of each CDR3. Fields, in order: J gene, D gene, V gene, clone size, CDR3 DNA, CDR3 protein. A D gene is named only where the DNA matches it firmly. Clone sizes are given selectively: once, few, many, or a class where the clone is expanded.

j_gene: TRBJ1-2
d_gene: TRBD1
v_gene: TRBV12-3/TRBV12-4
abundance: .
CDR3nt: TGTGCCAGCAGGACAGGGGGCAACTATGGCTACACCTTC
CDR3aa: CASRTGGNYGYTF

j_gene: TRBJ1-2
d_gene: .
v_gene: TRBV2
abundance: .
CDR3nt: TGTGCCAGCAGTGCGGCAGGGGACGGCTACACCTTC
CDR3aa: CASSAAGDGYTF

j_gene: TRBJ1-2
d_gene: .
v_gene: TRBV30
abundance: .
CDR3nt: TGTGCCTGGGGAGCGGGACTTTATGGCTACACCTTC
CDR3aa: CAWGAGLYGYTF

j_gene: TRBJ2-7
d_gene: .
v_gene: TRBV24-1
abundance: .
CDR3nt: TGTGCCACCAGTGACTCGATCCGGCCCTACGAGCAGTACTTC
CDR3aa: CATSDSIRPYEQYF

j_gene: TRBJ1-1
d_gene: .
v_gene: TRBV19
abundance: .
CDR3nt: TGTGCCAGCAGTTTAAATGGTTTGAACACTGAAGCTTTCTTT
CDR3aa: CASSLNGLNTEAFF

j_gene: TRBJ2-7
d_gene: TRBD2
v_gene: TRBV7-3
abundance: .
CDR3nt: TGTGCCAGCAGCGGGATCCCCGGGACTAGCGGGGAATCATCCTACGAGCAGTACTTC
CDR3aa: CASSGIPGTSGESSYEQYF

j_gene: TRBJ2-7
d_gene: TRBD1
v_gene: TRBV4-2
abundance: .
CDR3nt: TGTGCCAGCAGCACCCGGACAGGGAGCTACGAGCAGTACTTC
CDR3aa: CASSTRTGSYEQYF

j_gene: TRBJ1-5
d_gene: .
v_gene: TRBV27
abundance: .
CDR3nt: TGTGCCAGCAGTTTCGGCAGGGAGGGAGGCAATCAGCCCCAGCATTTT
CDR3aa: CASSFGREGGNQPQHF

j_gene: TRBJ1-6
d_gene: .
v_gene: TRBV30
abundance: .
CDR3nt: TGTGCCTGGAGTCAAGGAGGGGATGGACCACCCCTCCACTTT
CDR3aa: CAWSQGGDGPPLHF

j_gene: TRBJ1-2
d_gene: .
v_gene: TRBV30
abundance: .
CDR3nt: TGTGCCTGGAGTGTAGGGGGGTACTATGGCTACACCTTC
CDR3aa: CAWSVGGYYGYTF

j_gene: TRBJ1-5
d_gene: .
v_gene: TRBV27
abundance: .
CDR3nt: TGTGCCAGCAGTTTTATCAATCAGCCCCAGCATTTT
CDR3aa: CASSFINQPQHF

j_gene: TRBJ2-3
d_gene: .
v_gene: TRBV6-5
abundance: .
CDR3nt: TGTGCCAGCAGTTACTCGGTAGCAGATACGCAGTATTTT
CDR3aa: CASSYSVADTQYF

j_gene: TRBJ1-1
d_gene: .
v_gene: TRBV18
abundance: few
CDR3nt: TGTGCCAGCTCACCAGAGGGGACCACTGAAGCTTTCTTT
CDR3aa: CASSPEGTTEAFF

j_gene: TRBJ1-3
d_gene: .
v_gene: TRBV5-5
abundance: .
CDR3nt: TGTGCCAGCTCACTAACGTCGGGTTCGACTGGAAACACCATATATTTT
CDR3aa: CASSLTSGSTGNTIYF

j_gene: TRBJ2-1
d_gene: TRBD2
v_gene: TRBV27
abundance: .
CDR3nt: TGTGCCAGCAGTTTCGCTAGCGGGTCTTACAATGAGCAGTTCTTC
CDR3aa: CASSFASGSYNEQFF

j_gene: TRBJ1-1
d_gene: .
v_gene: TRBV9
abundance: .
CDR3nt: TGTGCCAGCAGCCCCAGGAGTGGGCCGGAGAACACTGAAGCTTTCTTT
CDR3aa: CASSPRSGPENTEAFF

j_gene: TRBJ1-2
d_gene: .
v_gene: TRBV9
abundance: .
CDR3nt: TGTGCCAGCAGCGTAGTTGGACAGTCCTATGGCTACACCTTC
CDR3aa: CASSVVGQSYGYTF

j_gene: TRBJ2-3
d_gene: TRBD1
v_gene: TRBV7-6
abundance: .
CDR3nt: TGTGCCAGCAGCTTAGGGACAGGGGGCGCCACAGATACGCAGTATTTT
CDR3aa: CASSLGTGGATDTQYF

j_gene: TRBJ1-2
d_gene: TRBD1
v_gene: TRBV24-1
abundance: .
CDR3nt: TGTGCCACCAGTGAGGCAGGGGGCAGCTATGGCTACACCTTC
CDR3aa: CATSEAGGSYGYTF

j_gene: TRBJ2-3
d_gene: .
v_gene: TRBV5-1
abundance: .
CDR3nt: TGCGCCAGCAGCTTGGGACAGGCAGATACGCAGTATTTT
CDR3aa: CASSLGQADTQYF

j_gene: TRBJ2-7
d_gene: .
v_gene: TRBV18
abundance: .
CDR3nt: TGTGCCAGCTCTCCGGGCCATGGGGACGAGCAGTACTTC
CDR3aa: CASSPGHGDEQYF

j_gene: TRBJ2-7
d_gene: TRBD2
v_gene: TRBV5-6
abundance: .
CDR3nt: TGTGCCAGCAGCTCGACTAGCCACGAGCAGTACTTC
CDR3aa: CASSSTSHEQYF

j_gene: TRBJ1-2
d_gene: TRBD1
v_gene: TRBV19
abundance: once
CDR3nt: TGTGCCAGTAGTATTAGCCAGGGGGCGAATGGCTACACCTTC
CDR3aa: CASSISQGANGYTF

j_gene: TRBJ2-7
d_gene: .
v_gene: TRBV18
abundance: .
CDR3nt: TGTGCCAGCTCACCAAAGGAGTTTGTATCGGCCGAGCAGTACTTC
CDR3aa: CASSPKEFVSAEQYF

j_gene: TRBJ2-7
d_gene: .
v_gene: TRBV5-1
abundance: .
CDR3nt: TGCGCCAGCAGCTTGGGGTATGGGCGGCAGGGGGGCTCCTACGAGCAGTACTTC
CDR3aa: CASSLGYGRQGGSYEQYF

j_gene: TRBJ1-1
d_gene: .
v_gene: TRBV20-1
abundance: .
CDR3nt: TGCAGTGCCCAACAGAACACTGAAGCTTTCTTT
CDR3aa: CSAQQNTEAFF

j_gene: TRBJ2-7
d_gene: TRBD1
v_gene: TRBV19
abundance: .
CDR3nt: TGTGCCAGTACCACTGGACAGGGTGGTAGTCACGAGCAGTACTTC
CDR3aa: CASTTGQGGSHEQYF

j_gene: TRBJ1-1
d_gene: .
v_gene: TRBV5-1
abundance: .
CDR3nt: TGCGCCAGCAGCTTGTGGGGGGCGGGGGCTGAAGCTTTCTTT
CDR3aa: CASSLWGAGAEAFF

j_gene: TRBJ2-4
d_gene: .
v_gene: TRBV7-8
abundance: .
CDR3nt: TGTGCCAGCAGCTTAGGTGGAAGGGGTGGCATTCAGTACTTC
CDR3aa: CASSLGGRGGIQYF

j_gene: TRBJ1-2
d_gene: .
v_gene: TRBV11-1
abundance: .
CDR3nt: TGTGCCAGCAGCTTAGCGTACAGGGACTATGGCTACACCTTC
CDR3aa: CASSLAYRDYGYTF

j_gene: TRBJ1-2
d_gene: .
v_gene: TRBV28
abundance: .
CDR3nt: TGTGCCAGCAGTCACACCTATGGCTACACCTTC
CDR3aa: CASSHTYGYTF

j_gene: TRBJ1-5
d_gene: .
v_gene: TRBV6-1
abundance: .
CDR3nt: TGTGCCAGCAGTGACGAAGGGTCCAGGGGCAATCAGCCCCAGCATTTT
CDR3aa: CASSDEGSRGNQPQHF

j_gene: TRBJ2-7
d_gene: .
v_gene: TRBV13
abundance: .
CDR3nt: TGTGCCAGCAGCTTGGGTGGTTCCTACGAGCAGTACTTC
CDR3aa: CASSLGGSYEQYF

j_gene: TRBJ2-1
d_gene: TRBD1
v_gene: TRBV19
abundance: .
CDR3nt: TGTGCCAGTACCACCCGGGACAGAACCTACAATGAGCAGTTCTTC
CDR3aa: CASTTRDRTYNEQFF

j_gene: TRBJ2-3
d_gene: .
v_gene: TRBV9
abundance: once
CDR3nt: TGTGCCAGCAGCCGGGGGCAGGGGCCCGATACGCAGTATTTT
CDR3aa: CASSRGQGPDTQYF

j_gene: TRBJ1-6
d_gene: .
v_gene: TRBV3-1/TRBV3-2
abundance: few
CDR3nt: TGTGCCAGCAGCCAGGGACGGATGGGCAATTGGGCCCTCCACTTT
CDR3aa: CASSQGRMGNWALHF

j_gene: TRBJ1-5
d_gene: TRBD1
v_gene: TRBV5-1
abundance: .
CDR3nt: TGCGCCAGCAGCCCGACAGGGGGAAATCAGCCCCAGCATTTT
CDR3aa: CASSPTGGNQPQHF

j_gene: TRBJ1-5
d_gene: TRBD1
v_gene: TRBV20-1
abundance: .
CDR3nt: TGCAGTGCTAGTCCCGGGACAGGGATTAATCAGCCCCAGCATTTT
CDR3aa: CSASPGTGINQPQHF

j_gene: TRBJ1-5
d_gene: .
v_gene: TRBV7-8
abundance: .
CDR3nt: TGTGCCAGCAGCTCCTTAGGGGGGAATCAGCCCCAGCATTTT
CDR3aa: CASSSLGGNQPQHF

j_gene: TRBJ1-2
d_gene: TRBD1
v_gene: TRBV2
abundance: .
CDR3nt: TGTGCCAGCACCCGGATAGGGGGCGCCGGTGGCTACACCTTC
CDR3aa: CASTRIGGAGGYTF

j_gene: TRBJ1-6
d_gene: TRBD1
v_gene: TRBV3-1/TRBV3-2
abundance: .
CDR3nt: TGTGCCAGCAGCCCGAGGGACAGGGGAACTAGTTCACCCCTCCACTTT
CDR3aa: CASSPRDRGTSSPLHF

j_gene: TRBJ1-3
d_gene: .
v_gene: TRBV5-1
abundance: .
CDR3nt: TGCGCCAGCAGCCTAGGAACTACCGGAAACACCATATATTTT
CDR3aa: CASSLGTTGNTIYF

j_gene: TRBJ1-2
d_gene: .
v_gene: TRBV20-1
abundance: .
CDR3nt: TGCAGTGCTAGTCTTCGGGCTAGCTATGGCTACACCTTC
CDR3aa: CSASLRASYGYTF

j_gene: TRBJ2-7
d_gene: .
v_gene: TRBV30
abundance: .
CDR3nt: TGTGCCTGGAGTCTGAGGAGCTACGAGCAGTACTTC
CDR3aa: CAWSLRSYEQYF

j_gene: TRBJ1-2
d_gene: TRBD1
v_gene: TRBV19
abundance: .
CDR3nt: TGTGCCAGTAGCACATCGACAGGGGCCCTCTATGGCTACACCTTC
CDR3aa: CASSTSTGALYGYTF

j_gene: TRBJ2-3
d_gene: TRBD2
v_gene: TRBV30
abundance: .
CDR3nt: TGTGCCTGGAATGGGCGGGGGGGCGCAGATACGCAGTATTTT
CDR3aa: CAWNGRGGADTQYF

j_gene: TRBJ1-6
d_gene: .
v_gene: TRBV7-9
abundance: .
CDR3nt: TGTGCCAGCAGCTTAGCAGGGGAGAGGGGTTCACCCCTCCACTTT
CDR3aa: CASSLAGERGSPLHF

j_gene: TRBJ2-3
d_gene: TRBD2
v_gene: TRBV20-1
abundance: .
CDR3nt: TGCAGTGCTAGTTGGGCTAGCGGGGGGTATAGCACAGATACGCAGTATTTT
CDR3aa: CSASWASGGYSTDTQYF

j_gene: TRBJ2-7
d_gene: TRBD2
v_gene: TRBV3-1/TRBV3-2
abundance: .
CDR3nt: TGTGCCAGCAGCCAGCTAGCGGGAACCTACGAGCAGTACTTC
CDR3aa: CASSQLAGTYEQYF

j_gene: TRBJ2-7
d_gene: TRBD2
v_gene: TRBV13
abundance: few
CDR3nt: TGTGCCAGCAGGCGATTAGCGGGGCACGAGCAGTACTTC
CDR3aa: CASRRLAGHEQYF

j_gene: TRBJ2-1
d_gene: TRBD1
v_gene: TRBV27
abundance: .
CDR3nt: TGTGCCAGCAGTTCCTACAGGGGCGGTGAGCAGTTCTTC
CDR3aa: CASSSYRGGEQFF

j_gene: TRBJ1-3
d_gene: TRBD1
v_gene: TRBV15
abundance: .
CDR3nt: TGTGCCACCAGCAGAGCCCGGGACAGGAGTACTGGAAACACCATATATTTT
CDR3aa: CATSRARDRSTGNTIYF

j_gene: TRBJ1-2
d_gene: .
v_gene: TRBV29-1
abundance: few
CDR3nt: TGCAGCGTTGACGGCAAAAATTATGGCTACACCTTC
CDR3aa: CSVDGKNYGYTF

j_gene: TRBJ1-2
d_gene: TRBD1
v_gene: TRBV7-8
abundance: .
CDR3nt: TGTGCCAGCAGCTTGTACAGGGGCGACTATGGCTACACCTTC
CDR3aa: CASSLYRGDYGYTF

j_gene: TRBJ1-2
d_gene: TRBD1
v_gene: TRBV7-8
abundance: .
CDR3nt: TGTGCCAGCAGCCCACGGGACAGGGCGACTGGCTACACCTTC
CDR3aa: CASSPRDRATGYTF